What follows are 27 T cell receptor beta chains derived from one specimen sequenced in a study of OX40 agonist ivuxolimab in advanced cancers. Only in-frame clones appear in the TCRdb table, and some are missing; sequencing was by immunoSEQ multiplex PCR. The table has 100,000 to 140,000 clones, approximately 89% seen once. The specimen was CD4+ or CD8+ T cells sorted from blood, collected in a trial of the OX40 agonist ivuxolimab. The receptors here all came from an adult with an advanced solid tumor such as melanoma, head and neck, liver or kidney cancer.

The chain recombines TRBV19 with TRBJ2-7, with 10 bases lining up with TRBD1. Germline lookup yields CDR1 LNHDA and CDR2 SQIVND (reference sequence). V shed 6 bases and J 5 bases; nucleotides not matched to a gene: 7. The CDR3 has 14 residues. CDR3 protein: CASSAGTGDHEQYF. The DNA for the CDR3 is TGTGCCAGTAGCGCCGGGACAGGGGACCACGAGCAGTACTTC.

The genes are TRBV5-6 and TRBJ1-1; possibly TRBD1 for D (6 bases). The CDR3 covers 17 residues. Trimming stripped 0 bases from V and 0 bases from J, with 15 bases between. Per the germline V gene, CDR1 is SGHDT and CDR2 is YYEEEE. The CDR3 DNA reads TGTGCCAGCAGCTTGGCCGCAGGGGTTTTTATGAACACTGAAGCTTTCTTT. Encoded protein: CASSLAAGVFMNTEAFF.

The gene calls are TRBV11-2 and TRBJ1-4; 12 bases agree with TRBD1. The germline V gene encodes CDR1 SGHAT and CDR2 FQNNGV. This CDR3 is built from 19 residues. V trimming: 5 bases; J trimming: 0 bases; junction bases outside the gene matches: 10. The CDR3 DNA follows: TGTGCCAGCAGCCCTAGGGTGGGACAGGGGGCCCCAACTAATGAAAAACTGTTTTTT. Its translation: CASSPRVGQGAPTNEKLFF.

This clone was detected once. The chain recombines TRBV9 with TRBJ1-3; D gene uncertain. Between the trimmed V and J ends, which lost 0 bases and 8 bases, there was a span of 12 bases. The CDR3 length is 14 residues. Per the germline V gene, CDR1 is SGDLS and CDR2 is YYNGEE. DNA of the CDR3: TGTGCCAGCAGCGTAGGTACGGCGGCCGACACCATATATTTT. Residues: CASSVGTAADTIYF.

The rearrangement uses TRBV11-2 and TRBJ2-7; no definite D call. The CDR3 is 13 residues long. V dropped 5 bases and J dropped 3 bases, with 11 bases sitting between them. CDR1 is SGHAT, CDR2 FQNNGV, per germline. CDR3: CASSLGFLYEQYF. CDR3 DNA: TGTGCCAGCAGCCTCGGGTTTCTCTACGAGCAGTACTTC.

The CDR3, as DNA: TGTGCCAGCAGGCAGGACTCTGGAAACACCATATATTTT. Protein product: CASRQDSGNTIYF. This chain links TRBV7-2 with TRBJ1-3; D is undetermined. The CDR3 covers 13 residues. V lost 6 bases and J 0 bases, leaving 6 bases between the germline ends. Per the germline V gene, CDR1 is SGHTA and CDR2 is FQGNSA.

This clone was seen just once. The chain joins TRBV6-5 to TRBJ1-2, with D possibly TRBD1 on 6 matching bases. Between the trimmed V and J ends, which lost 6 bases and 1 base, there was a span of 9 bases. The CDR3 spans 13 residues. The germline V gene has CDR1 MNHEY and CDR2 SVGAGI. CDR3 residues: CASRPDSNYGYTF. Written as DNA, the CDR3 is TGTGCCAGCAGACCGGACAGTAACTATGGCTACACCTTC.

The chain combines TRBV5-4 with TRBJ2-4; 10 nucleotides agree with TRBD2. CDR3 size: 15 residues. Trimming at V came to 2 bases and at J to 12 bases, leaving 11 bases not matched to a gene. Germline V gives CDR1 SGHNT, CDR2 YYREEE (reference sequence). CDR3 sequence reads: CASSLRTSGQLDQYF. The CDR3 DNA follows: TGTGCCAGCAGCTTACGGACTAGCGGACAGTTGGATCAGTACTTC.

This chain uses TRBV29-1 with TRBJ1-2, with TRBD1 matching 9 bases. Germline V gene data show CDR1 as SQVTM and CDR2 as ANQGSEA. With 1 base clipped from V and 7 bases from J, the junction kept 1 base outside the gene matches. The CDR3 consists of 12 residues. The CDR3 DNA sequence: TGCAGCGTTGAAGGGGACAGGGCTGGCTACACCTTC. Protein sequence: CSVEGDRAGYTF. Supplemented by reference TRBV29-1 and TRBJ1-2, the full variable domain reads SAVISQKPSRDICQRGTSLTIQCQVDSQVTMMFWYRQQPGQSLTLIATANQGSEATYESGFVIDKFPISRPNLTFSTLTVSNMSPEDSSIYLCSVEGDRAGYTFGSGTRLTVV.

The chain employs TRBV7-3 and TRBJ2-7; 9 nucleotides agree with TRBD1. After removal of 5 bases from V and 2 bases from J, the junction contained 4 bases not matched to a gene. CDR1 is SGHTA, CDR2 FQGTGA, per germline. The CDR3 length is 14 residues. CDR3 in DNA: TGTGCCAGCAGCCTAGGGACAGGGCCCTACGAGCAGTACTTC. It translates to CASSLGTGPYEQYF.

The J gene is TRBJ2-1, the V gene TRBV6-1; TRBD1 might be the D (7 bases). V lost 5 bases and J 8 bases, leaving 10 bases between the germline ends. In germline, CDR1 is MNHNS, CDR2 SASEGT. The CDR3 is 12 residues long. The CDR3: CASSPGGYEQFF. The CDR3 DNA reads as TGTGCCAGCAGTCCAGGGGGGTATGAGCAGTTCTTC.

The V call is TRBV18, the J call TRBJ2-1, with 13 bases matching TRBD2. Germline V gene sequence: CDR1 KGHSH, CDR2 LQKENI. Trimming cost V 3 bases and J 10 bases; bases outside gene matches: 9. This CDR3 comprises 16 residues. CDR3 sequence (DNA): TGTGCCAGCTCACCCCCCGGGGGACTAGCGGGAAACGAGCAGTTCTTC. Amino acid sequence: CASSPPGGLAGNEQFF.

The chain has TRBV6-5 and TRBJ1-1; D unclear. The CDR3 length is 15 residues. V was clipped by 0 bases and J by 0 bases, with 8 bases between them. Per the germline V gene, CDR1 is MNHEY and CDR2 is SVGAGI. CDR3 bases: TGTGCCAGCAGTTACTCCCAGTCTATGAACACTGAAGCTTTCTTT. Its translation: CASSYSQSMNTEAFF.

The gene calls are TRBV11-3 and TRBJ2-1, with TRBD1 as a possible D gene (5 bases). V was pared by 5 bases and J by 5 bases, with 13 bases between. The V gene's germline CDR1 is SGHNT and CDR2 YENEEA. The CDR3 covers 14 residues. CDR3 bases: TGTGCCAGCAGCCCACCCACAGGAGACAATGAGCAGTTCTTC. Translation: CASSPPTGDNEQFF.

The chain employs TRBV4-3 and TRBJ2-6; D remains ambiguous. The CDR3 runs 17 residues. V shed 4 bases and J shed 4 bases, with 17 bases lying between them. The germline gives CDR1 LGHNA, CDR2 YSLEER. CDR3 bases: TGCGCCAGCAGCCCAGGTCAGGTACTCGCCGGGGCCAACGTCCTGACTTTC. Protein sequence: CASSPGQVLAGANVLTF.

In its sample, this clone was seen once. The J gene is TRBJ2-5, the V gene TRBV5-6; 8 nucleotides line up with TRBD2. The CDR3 is made up of 14 amino acids. The V and J ends lost 10 bases and 5 bases, in that order; junction bases with no gene match: 13. Germline loops: CDR1 SGHDT, CDR2 YYEEEE. Written as DNA, the CDR3 is TGTGCCTCCGCGGCCGGGAGGGCCGGGGAGACCCAGTACTTC. This encodes CASAAGRAGETQYF.

This clone was observed a handful of times. The gene calls are TRBV7-2 and TRBJ1-1; D is uncertain. This CDR3 is 14 amino acids long. Deletions cut 4 bases from V and 5 bases from J, with 14 bases between. The germline gives CDR1 SGHTA, CDR2 FQGNSA. CDR3 loop: CASSSPAAGTEAFF. The CDR3 DNA reads TGTGCCAGCAGCTCACCCGCGGCGGGGACTGAAGCTTTCTTT.

The chain employs TRBV7-2 and TRBJ1-1, with D possibly matching TRBD1 (6 bases). Germline V lookup: CDR1 SGHTA, CDR2 FQGNSA. The CDR3 has 15 amino acids. V lost 6 bases, J lost 7 bases, and 21 bases lay in between. The CDR3 bases are TGTGCCAGCAGGGGACAATCAGGACTTTCAAATGAAGCTTTCTTT. Amino acids: CASRGQSGLSNEAFF. Full variable domain (rest looked up from reference TRBV7-2 and TRBJ1-1): GAGVSQSPSNKVTEKGKDVELRCDPISGHTALYWYRQSLGQGLEFLIYFQGNSAPDKSGLPSDRFSAERTGGSVSTLTIQRTQQEDSAVYLCASRGQSGLSNEAFFGQGTRLTVV.

The V gene is TRBV9, the J gene TRBJ2-2; D not certain. Between the trimmed V and J ends, which lost 2 bases and 5 bases, there was a span of 7 bases. Germline lookup yields CDR1 SGDLS and CDR2 YYNGEE. This CDR3 contains 13 residues. CDR3 loop: CASSVEGTGELFF. CDR3 sequence (DNA): TGTGCCAGCAGCGTGGAAGGTACCGGGGAGCTGTTTTTT.

The rearrangement uses TRBV14 and TRBJ2-1; 7 nucleotides line up with TRBD1. The J segment lost 6 bases and the V segment lost 3 bases, leaving 5 bases of the junction unmatched. The CDR3 covers 14 residues. From germline, CDR1 is SGHDN and CDR2 FVKESK. CDR3 protein: CASSQTGRGNEQFF. CDR3 bases: TGTGCCAGCAGCCAGACAGGGAGAGGCAATGAGCAGTTCTTC.

V is TRBV6-1 and J is TRBJ1-5; TRBD1 aligns across 7 bases. With 4 bases clipped from V and 4 bases from J, the junction kept 7 bases outside the gene matches. Germline V lookup: CDR1 MNHNS, CDR2 SASEGT. The CDR3 is 15 amino acids. The CDR3 here is CASSVGQAHNQPQHF. The CDR3, as DNA: TGTGCCAGCAGTGTTGGACAGGCACATAATCAGCCCCAGCATTTT.

For the CDR3, the DNA is TGTGCCAGCAGCCCTCGTCCGGGACTAGATGTAGATACGCAGTATTTT. It yields the protein CASSPRPGLDVDTQYF. The chain links TRBV9 to TRBJ2-3, with TRBD2 identical over 8 bases. The V and J ends lost 4 bases and 5 bases, in that order; junction bases with no gene match: 12. CDR3 size: 16 residues. CDR1 and CDR2 from the germline V gene are SGDLS and YYNGEE.

This sequence joins TRBV28 and TRBJ1-6; 9 positions match TRBD1. Trimming removed 6 bases from V and 8 bases from J; junction bases left unmatched: 8. The CDR3 is 15 amino acids. In germline, CDR1 is MDHEN, CDR2 SYDVKM. The CDR3 bases are TGTGCCAGCAGGAGACGGACAGGGGCCCATTCACCCCTCCACTTT. Residues: CASRRRTGAHSPLHF.

This chain uses TRBV20-1 with TRBJ1-1; D call uncertain. CDR1 and CDR2 from the germline V gene are DFQATT and SNEGSKA (reference sequence). The CDR3 runs 11 residues. Trimming took off 4 bases at V and 6 bases at J, with 9 bases between the two ends. The CDR3 is CSAIWTPEAFF. DNA for the CDR3: TGCAGTGCTATTTGGACCCCTGAAGCTTTCTTT.

The gene calls are TRBV27 and TRBJ2-1, with unresolved D. The CDR3 length is 14 residues. V gave up 8 bases and J gave up 5 bases, with 16 bases separating them. CDR1 is MNHEY, CDR2 SMNVEV, per germline (reference sequence). The CDR3 nucleotides read TGTGCCAGCCACTACTCTGGATTTAACAATGAGCAGTTCTTC. This encodes CASHYSGFNNEQFF.

V usage is TRBV13 and J usage is TRBJ2-5; D unclear. The V gene lost 0 bases and the J gene lost 3 bases, with 14 bases spanning the gap. The CDR3 is made up of 16 amino acids. Looked up from germline, CDR1 is PRHDT and CDR2 is FYEKMQ (reference sequence). CDR3 nucleotides: TGTGCCAGCAGCTTAGGCCGACCACAGAGTGAAGAGACCCAGTACTTC. This encodes CASSLGRPQSEETQYF.

This clone was found once. The rearrangement joins TRBV7-9 to TRBJ1-1, with D maybe TRBD1 (5 bases). With 1 base removed from V and 0 bases from J, the gap between germline ends came to 6 bases. The CDR3 totals 14 residues. CDR1 is SEHNR and CDR2 is FQNEAQ in the germline V gene (reference sequence). CDR3 sequence: CASSLGQMNTEAFF. The DNA for the CDR3 is TGTGCCAGCAGCTTAGGACAGATGAACACTGAAGCTTTCTTT. Together with reference TRBV7-9 and TRBJ1-1, the CDR3 gives the full variable domain: DTGVSQNPRHKITKRGQNVTFRCDPISEHNRLYWYRQTLGQGPEFLTYFQNEAQLEKSRLLSDRFSAERPKGSFSTLEIQRTEQGDSAMYLCASSLGQMNTEAFFGQGTRLTVV.